Following are 9 T cell receptor beta chains from one sample sequenced in a study of response to subunit inactivated influenza vaccine. TCRdb processed the RT-PCR reads anew with MiXCR; each CDR3 protein has one entry. The table lists 290,000 or so distinct CDR3 sequences, over 20% of them singletons, with 9% to 12% in the top ten. Material: PBMCs from blood, obtained approximately 20 months after vaccination. Every receptor here comes from a man between 50 and 69 years old who received an inactivated influenza vaccine.

This clonotype came up many times. V and J are TRBV27 and TRBJ1-5; the D is unclear. The CDR3 is 14 residues long. Trimming removed 5 bases at V and 1 base at J, with 9 bases between. Germline V lookup: CDR1 MNHEY, CDR2 SMNVEV (reference sequence). The CDR3 coding sequence is TGTGCCAGCAGTCCCCTCGGGAGCAATCAGCCCCAGCATTTT. It codes for CASSPLGSNQPQHF.

This rearrangement joins TRBV29-1 to TRBJ2-5; D remains unclear. Trimming left V 7 bases short and J 2 bases short, with 17 bases between. The length of the CDR3 is 14 residues. The germline V gene has CDR1 SQVTM and CDR2 ANQGSEA. CDR3 DNA sequence: TGCAGCGCCGAAGGTCGTGGCAGACAAGAGACCCAGTACTTC. This sequence encodes CSAEGRGRQETQYF.

V usage is TRBV12-3 or TRBV12-4 and J usage is TRBJ2-7; D perhaps matches TRBD1 (5 bases). CDR3 length: 15 residues. Trimming cost V 3 bases and J 2 bases, with 14 bases left between them. The CDR3 protein is CASSFMQGVTYEQYF. The CDR3 DNA reads as TGTGCCAGCAGTTTCATGCAGGGTGTAACCTACGAGCAGTACTTC.

This rearrangement joins TRBV5-1 to TRBJ1-4; D unclear. Germline V gene sequence: CDR1 SGHRS, CDR2 YFSETQ. The CDR3 has 13 residues. V lost 5 bases and J lost 0, with 5 bases in between. The CDR3 protein is CASRATTNEKLFF. The DNA for the CDR3 is TGCGCCAGCAGAGCAACAACTAATGAAAAACTGTTTTTT.

The chain has TRBV4-2 and TRBJ2-7; 14 nucleotides match TRBD2. Germline-derived CDR1 and CDR2 are LGHNA and YNFKEQ. The J segment lost 6 bases and the V segment lost 4 bases, leaving 5 bases of the junction unmatched. This CDR3 comprises 15 residues. The CDR3 region is CASSLEGTSGGEQYF. The CDR3 DNA reads as TGTGCCAGCAGCCTCGAAGGGACTAGCGGGGGCGAGCAGTACTTC.

This clonotype has just a few counts. The chain has TRBV25-1 and TRBJ1-6; no clear D gene. Per the germline V gene, CDR1 is MGHDK and CDR2 is SYGVNS. This CDR3 has 14 amino acids. With 1 base removed from V and 8 bases from J, the gap between germline ends came to 9 bases. The CDR3 DNA reads as TGTGCCAGCAGTGAATCGGGTGTTTATTCACCCCTCCACTTT. It is translated as CASSESGVYSPLHF.

The V gene is TRBV5-6, the J gene TRBJ2-1; the D is unclear. This CDR3 contains 12 residues. V was cut by 0 bases and J by 6 bases, with 4 bases left in between. CDR1 and CDR2 (germline): SGHDT, YYEEEE. CDR3 protein: CASSLGLNEQFF. As DNA, the CDR3 is TGTGCCAGCAGCTTGGGTCTCAATGAGCAGTTCTTC.

The V gene is TRBV7-9, the J gene TRBJ2-1; D is perhaps TRBD1 (6 bases). CDR3 length: 15 residues. CDR1 is SEHNR and CDR2 is FQNEAQ in the germline V gene (reference sequence). V shed 0 bases and J shed 0 bases, with 6 bases lying between them. In nucleotides, the CDR3 is TGTGCCAGCAGCTTAGCGGGGGCCTCCTACAATGAGCAGTTCTTC. Protein: CASSLAGASYNEQFF.

This clonotype was seen a handful of times. The chain uses TRBV20-1 and TRBJ2-1; no clear D. Per the germline V gene, CDR1 is DFQATT and CDR2 is SNEGSKA (reference sequence). Trimming stripped 0 bases from V and 10 bases from J, with 16 bases between. The CDR3 spans 14 residues. Here the CDR3 DNA reads TGCAGTGCTAGAGATGGCACCGCCCTCGGCGAGCAGTTCTTC. Translation: CSARDGTALGEQFF.